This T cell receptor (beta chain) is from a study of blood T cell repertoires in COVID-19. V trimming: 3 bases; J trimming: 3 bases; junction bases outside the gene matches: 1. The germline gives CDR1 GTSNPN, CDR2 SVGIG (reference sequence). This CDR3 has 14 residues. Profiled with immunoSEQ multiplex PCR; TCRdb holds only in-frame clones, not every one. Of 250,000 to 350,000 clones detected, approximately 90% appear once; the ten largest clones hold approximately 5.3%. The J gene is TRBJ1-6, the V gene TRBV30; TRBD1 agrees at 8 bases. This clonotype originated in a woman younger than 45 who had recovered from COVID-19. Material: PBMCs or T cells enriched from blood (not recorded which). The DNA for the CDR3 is TGTGCCTGGAGGGGACAGGTCTATAATTCACCCCTCCACTTT. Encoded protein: CAWRGQVYNSPLHF.